The 8 T cell receptor beta chains below were found in one sample sequenced in a study of shared clonotypes between healthy human individuals. Sequencing used immunoSEQ multiplex PCR; TCRdb keeps in-frame clones, though not all of them. The sample has 1,400,000 or so clones; less than 99% are singletons. The sample consisted of naive CD4+ T cells sorted from blood. The subset is: CD45RA+ positively selected. The receptors derive from a man under 40 in good health.

This chain links TRBV9 with TRBJ2-7; the D is unclear. CDR1 SGDLS and CDR2 YYNGEE come from the germline V gene. The CDR3 is 16 amino acids. The germline V and J ends were trimmed by 2 bases and 2 bases, with 17 bases remaining between them. This chain's CDR3 is CASSVEPSLQTYEQYF. Written as DNA, the CDR3 is TGTGCCAGCAGCGTTGAGCCTTCGCTGCAAACCTACGAGCAGTACTTC.

J is TRBJ1-1 and V is TRBV5-4; weak D call: TRBD1 (5 bases). V lost 4 bases, J lost 6 bases, and 13 bases lay in between. Germline values: CDR1 SGHNT, CDR2 YYREEE (reference sequence). The length of the CDR3 is 13 residues. The CDR3 reads CASSVDTLSEAFF. CDR3 DNA: TGTGCCAGCAGCGTGGACACCTTGTCTGAAGCTTTCTTT.

V is TRBV29-1 and J is TRBJ1-2, with 9 nucleotides matching TRBD1. The CDR3 is 13 amino acids. Unmatched junction bases numbered 9, after V lost 8 bases and J lost 5 bases. Germline lookup yields CDR1 SQVTM and CDR2 ANQGSEA. DNA for the CDR3: TGCAGCTTTCTCCCGGGACAGGGATATGGCTACACCTTC. As protein: CSFLPGQGYGYTF.

The V gene is TRBV6-6, the J gene TRBJ2-3; D is unclear. CDR1 is MNHNY and CDR2 is SVGAGI in the germline V gene (reference sequence). Deletions cut 7 bases from V and 2 bases from J, with 10 bases between. The CDR3 is made up of 13 amino acids. CDR3 in DNA: TGTGCCAGCACGCCGCGTCCCACAGATACGCAGTATTTT. Amino acid sequence: CASTPRPTDTQYF.

This sequence joins TRBV11-2 and TRBJ2-7; the D gene is possibly TRBD1 (7 bases). The CDR3 extends over 15 amino acids. V was shortened by 6 bases and J by 2 bases, with 17 bases between the two germline ends. Germline lookup yields CDR1 SGHAT and CDR2 FQNNGV. The CDR3 DNA is TGTGCCAGCAGTATCAGGGGGGCTAGTGCCTACGAGCAGTACTTC. Protein sequence: CASSIRGASAYEQYF.

The chain combines TRBV14 with TRBJ2-7; D remains ambiguous. V shed 3 bases and J shed 3 bases, with 9 bases lying between them. CDR3 length equals 13 residues. Germline V gene sequence: CDR1 SGHDN, CDR2 FVKESK. CDR3 DNA: TGTGCCAGCAGCCACGGATTAGTCTACGAGCAGTACTTC. This codes for CASSHGLVYEQYF.

The chain combines TRBV29-1 with TRBJ2-5, with 8 positions matching TRBD2. Looked up from germline, CDR1 is SQVTM and CDR2 is ANQGSEA. Trimming at V came to 8 bases and at J to 4 bases, leaving 12 bases not matched to a gene. The CDR3 consists of 14 residues. The DNA of the CDR3 is TGCAGCCATCGAACAGGCGGGAGGTTAGAGACCCAGTACTTC. Encoded protein: CSHRTGGRLETQYF.

In its sample, this clone was seen once. V gene TRBV7-9 combines with J gene TRBJ1-5, with D unresolved. This CDR3 comprises 15 residues. Germline V gene data show CDR1 as SEHNR and CDR2 as FQNEAQ (reference sequence). The V end was cut by 1 base, the J end by 5 bases, with 12 bases between. The CDR3 DNA is TGTGCCAGCAGCTTAGATGGGGTACGAGATCAGCCCCAGCATTTT. Translated, it gives CASSLDGVRDQPQHF.